The 12 T cell receptor beta chains reported below all come from one sample, sequenced in a study of cytomegalovirus exposure and HLA in healthy donors. Primers included in the PCR were 60 Vbeta and 13 Jbeta primers. Measured with immunoSEQ multiplex PCR; TCRdb has only the in-frame clones, and not every one. This table has about 240,000 clones, around 81% appearing once. Sequenced input: PBMCs. The receptors were sampled from an older woman in good health and CMV-seropositive.

The chain joins TRBV5-6 to TRBJ2-7; a weak D match, TRBD2 (5 bases). Per the germline V gene, CDR1 is SGHDT and CDR2 is YYEEEE. The CDR3 covers 17 residues. The V end was cut by 0 bases, the J end by 2 bases, with 18 bases between. CDR3 in amino acids: CASSLAEGAALPYEQYF. CDR3 DNA: TGTGCCAGCAGCTTGGCCGAGGGTGCAGCTCTGCCCTACGAGCAGTACTTC.

The V call is TRBV5-8, the J call TRBJ2-1; the match to TRBD2 covers 8 bases. The length of the CDR3 is 13 residues. V shed 4 bases, J shed 7 bases, and the junction held 4 bases outside the gene matches. The germline gives CDR1 SGHTS, CDR2 YDEGEE. The CDR3 sequence: CASSPGGSNEQFF. CDR3 DNA: TGTGCCAGCAGCCCGGGAGGGTCGAATGAGCAGTTCTTC.

V and J are TRBV5-4 and TRBJ2-5; TRBD2 aligns across 7 bases. V shed 0 bases, J shed 2 bases, and the junction held 7 bases outside the gene matches. Germline-derived CDR1 and CDR2 are SGHNT and YYREEE (reference sequence). This CDR3 is 16 amino acids long. The CDR3 here is CASSLGGGSIQETQYF. In DNA form, the CDR3 reads TGTGCCAGCAGCTTGGGCGGCGGGAGTATTCAAGAGACCCAGTACTTC.

This sequence joins TRBV10-3 and TRBJ1-1; 8 positions agree with TRBD1. From germline, CDR1 is ENHRY and CDR2 SYGVKD. The CDR3 sequence is 16 residues long. V was clipped by 6 bases and J by 0 bases; unmatched bases: 9. The CDR3 sequence: CAIRSAGGLLNTEAFF. Here the CDR3 DNA reads TGTGCCATCAGGTCGGCAGGGGGCTTGTTGAACACTGAAGCTTTCTTT.

CDR3 in amino acids: CASSFGQGYEQYF. In DNA, the CDR3 is TGTGCCAGCAGCTTCGGACAGGGCTACGAGCAGTACTTC. The rearrangement links TRBV11-2 to TRBJ2-7; TRBD1 aligns across 8 bases. This CDR3 has 13 residues. The V gene's germline CDR1 is SGHAT and CDR2 FQNNGV. J gave up 3 bases and V 3 bases, and 1 base lay outside the gene matches.

The chain is built from TRBV7-9 and TRBJ2-7, with 8 bases fitting TRBD1. The CDR3 runs to 16 residues. CDR1 SEHNR and CDR2 FQNEAQ come from the germline V gene (reference sequence). The V and J ends lost 4 bases and 0 bases, in that order; junction bases with no gene match: 8. The CDR3 here is CASSSRQGTGSYEQYF. The CDR3 DNA is TGTGCCAGCAGCTCCCGACAGGGGACGGGCTCCTACGAGCAGTACTTC.

The rearrangement joins TRBV6-6 to TRBJ2-7; the D gene is possibly TRBD2 (6 bases). Trimming cost V 10 bases and J 4 bases, with 20 bases left between them. The CDR3 loop spans 14 amino acids. From germline, CDR1 is MNHNY and CDR2 SVGAGI (reference sequence). DNA of the CDR3: TGTGCCACCAGCTCCGTAGCGGTACCTTACGAGCAGTACTTC. Translating it yields CATSSVAVPYEQYF.

The chain joins TRBV5-1 to TRBJ2-5, with a tentative D call TRBD2 (5 bases). V lost 4 bases and J 4 bases, leaving 17 bases between the germline ends. The CDR3 runs to 15 residues. Germline CDR1 reads SGHRS; CDR2 reads YFSETQ. The CDR3 DNA reads TGCGCCAGCAGCCAGCCCCCTAGGAGCGGAGAGACCCAGTACTTC. Translation gives CASSQPPRSGETQYF. Combining the CDR3 with reference TRBV5-1 and TRBJ2-5 gives the whole variable domain KAGVTQTPRYLIKTRGQQVTLSCSPISGHRSVSWYQQTPGQGLQFLFEYFSETQRNKGNFPGRFSGRQFSNSRSEMNVSTLELGDSALYLCASSQPPRSGETQYFGPGTRLLVL.

The chain is built from TRBV28 and TRBJ2-2, with TRBD1 matching 8 bases. Per germline, CDR1 MDHEN and CDR2 SYDVKM. J lost 7 bases, V lost 1 base, and 8 bases had no gene match. This CDR3 region has 16 residues. In nucleotides, the CDR3 is TGTGCCAGCAGTTTATATGGACAGGGCTCGGGCGGGGAGCTGTTTTTT. Its protein product is CASSLYGQGSGGELFF.

In its sample, this clone was seen a few times. The CDR3 region has the DNA TGCGCCAGCAGCCCCCGGACAGGCGGTGGAAACACCATATATTTT. It yields the protein CASSPRTGGGNTIYF. The chain joins TRBV5-1 to TRBJ1-3; 7 nucleotides agree with TRBD1. The CDR3 has 15 residues. From germline, CDR1 is SGHRS and CDR2 YFSETQ. J was trimmed by 3 bases and V by 4 bases; bases with no gene match: 7.

The chain has TRBV14 and TRBJ2-7; 10 bases agree with TRBD2. Germline CDR1 reads SGHDN; CDR2 reads FVKESK. With 0 bases clipped from V and 5 bases from J, the junction kept 13 bases outside the gene matches. This CDR3 spans 18 amino acids. As DNA, the CDR3 is TGTGCCAGCAGCCAAGAGTCCCTACTAGCGGGAAGGCAAAACGAGCAGTACTTC. Translating it yields CASSQESLLAGRQNEQYF.

The chain couples TRBV5-1 to TRBJ1-1; 9 positions agree with TRBD1. CDR3 length equals 14 residues. Germline V CDR1 and CDR2: SGHRS, YFSETQ. Trimming at V came to 0 bases and at J to 5 bases, leaving 2 bases not matched to a gene. The CDR3 bases are TGCGCCAGCAGCTTGGTACAGGGGGCGACTGAAGCTTTCTTT. Its protein is CASSLVQGATEAFF.